The 24 T cell receptor beta chains reported below all come from one sample, sequenced in a study of cytomegalovirus exposure and HLA in healthy donors. It was with 60 Vbeta and 13 Jbeta primers that the PCR ran. Assay used: immunoSEQ multiplex PCR; TCRdb lists only in-frame clones, some missing. The sample has 75,000 to 100,000 clones; 60% to 85% are singletons. Specimen: PBMCs. The receptor set was obtained from a man aged 55-75 years in good health and CMV-seropositive.

This clone showed up just once. V gene TRBV19 combines with J gene TRBJ2-5; the D gene is possibly TRBD1 (7 bases). The V gene lost 2 bases and the J gene lost 4 bases, with 11 bases spanning the gap. CDR1 LNHDA and CDR2 SQIVND come from the germline V gene (reference sequence). This CDR3 contains 14 residues. The DNA for the CDR3 is TGTGCCAGTAGTATAAGGAGGGGGCGAGAGACCCAGTACTTC. Its protein is CASSIRRGRETQYF.

The chain recombines TRBV6-5 with TRBJ1-5, with D perhaps TRBD1 (5 bases). Trimming removed 0 bases at V and 4 bases at J, with 10 bases between. The CDR3 runs 15 residues. Germline CDR1 MNHEY, CDR2 SVGAGI. The CDR3 is CASSYSGAGNQPQHF. CDR3 bases: TGTGCCAGCAGTTACTCGGGTGCAGGGAATCAGCCCCAGCATTTT.

The chain joins TRBV27 to TRBJ1-2; 8 bases are shared with TRBD1. V lost 6 bases, J lost 6 bases, and 9 bases stayed unmatched. This CDR3 is built from 14 residues. Germline CDR1 reads MNHEY; CDR2 reads SMNVEV (reference sequence). The CDR3 loop is CASRPQGARDGYTF. For the CDR3, the DNA is TGTGCCAGCAGACCTCAGGGGGCTAGGGATGGCTACACCTTC.

This clone showed up just a few times. The CDR3 here is CASSQEGAAPYNEQFF. The DNA of the CDR3 is TGTGCCAGCAGCCAAGAAGGAGCGGCCCCCTACAATGAGCAGTTCTTC. J is TRBJ2-1 and V is TRBV5-4; D is perhaps TRBD2 (5 bases). With 4 bases removed from V and 2 bases from J, the gap between germline ends came to 16 bases. The length of the CDR3 is 16 residues. Germline-derived CDR1 and CDR2 are SGHNT and YYREEE (reference sequence).

The rearrangement links TRBV29-1 to TRBJ1-3; 9 positions match TRBD1. This CDR3 region has 15 residues. The germline CDR1 and CDR2 sequences are SQVTM and ANQGSEA. Trimming cost V 6 bases and J 4 bases; bases outside gene matches: 10. CDR3 sequence reads: CSVALTGTGGNTIYF. The CDR3 DNA follows: TGCAGCGTGGCTTTGACCGGGACAGGGGGAAACACCATATATTTT.

The chain combines TRBV7-9 with TRBJ2-1, with 14 bases lining up with TRBD2. Germline lookup yields CDR1 SEHNR and CDR2 FQNEAQ (reference sequence). This CDR3 contains 15 residues. The junction had 0 bases not matched to a gene; V was cut back by 3 bases and J by 5 bases. The CDR3 here is CASSLGLAGDNEQFF. CDR3 nucleotides: TGTGCCAGCAGCTTGGGACTAGCGGGGGACAATGAGCAGTTCTTC.

The chain has TRBV7-2 and TRBJ1-3; TRBD1 is a possible D gene (5 bases). The CDR3 runs to 13 residues. Per germline, CDR1 SGHTA and CDR2 FQGNSA. V was clipped by 8 bases and J by 3 bases, with 11 bases between them. Here the CDR3 DNA reads TGTGCCAGCGCACTCCAGGGTGGAAACACCATATATTTT. It is translated as CASALQGGNTIYF. The full variable domain, completed using reference TRBV7-2 and TRBJ1-3, is GAGVSQSPSNKVTEKGKDVELRCDPISGHTALYWYRQSLGQGLEFLIYFQGNSAPDKSGLPSDRFSAERTGGSVSTLTIQRTQQEDSAVYLCASALQGGNTIYFGEGSWLTVV.

The chain employs TRBV7-3 and TRBJ1-1, with TRBD1 matching over 7 bases. V lost 6 bases, J lost 5 bases, and 6 bases stayed unmatched. CDR3 length: 13 amino acids. Germline CDR1 is SGHTA and CDR2 is FQGTGA. This CDR3 is CASSYYRGTEAFF. The CDR3 DNA reads TGTGCCAGCAGTTACTACAGGGGAACTGAAGCTTTCTTT.

V is TRBV5-1 and J is TRBJ2-5, with 7 bases that match TRBD1. Germline CDR1 SGHRS, CDR2 YFSETQ. The V segment lost 2 bases and the J segment 4 bases; nucleotides outside the gene matches: 5. The CDR3 loop spans 14 amino acids. The CDR3 spells CASSFTGTAETQYF. As DNA, the CDR3 is TGCGCCAGCAGCTTTACCGGGACAGCAGAGACCCAGTACTTC. Together with reference TRBV5-1 and TRBJ2-5, the CDR3 gives the full variable domain: KAGVTQTPRYLIKTRGQQVTLSCSPISGHRSVSWYQQTPGQGLQFLFEYFSETQRNKGNFPGRFSGRQFSNSRSEMNVSTLELGDSALYLCASSFTGTAETQYFGPGTRLLVL.

The chain links TRBV5-4 to TRBJ2-7, with a tentative D call TRBD2 (5 bases). Trimming shortened V by 2 bases and J by 5 bases, and 17 bases separated the two germline ends. The CDR3 loop spans 15 amino acids. Germline V CDR1 and CDR2: SGHNT, YYREEE (reference sequence). The chain's CDR3 is CASSFKNSGLDEQYF. CDR3 nucleotides: TGTGCCAGCAGCTTCAAGAACAGCGGCCTGGACGAGCAGTACTTC. Looking up the rest from reference TRBV5-4 and TRBJ2-7 gives the full variable domain: ETGVTQSPTHLIKTRGQQVTLRCSSQSGHNTVSWYQQALGQGPQFIFQYYREEENGRGNFPPRFSGLQFPNYSSELNVNALELDDSALYLCASSFKNSGLDEQYFGPGTRLTVT.

The rearrangement joins TRBV2 to TRBJ1-1, with D uncertain. Germline CDR1 is SNHLY and CDR2 is FYNNEI. Trimming took off 0 bases at V and 1 base at J, with 6 bases between the two ends. The CDR3 covers 14 residues. The CDR3 here is CASSEAGRNTEAFF. Written as DNA, the CDR3 is TGTGCCAGCAGTGAAGCTGGGAGGAACACTGAAGCTTTCTTT.

The chain uses TRBV7-6 and TRBJ2-7, with D perhaps matching TRBD1 (6 bases). This CDR3 has 12 amino acids. CDR1 SGHVS and CDR2 FNYEAQ come from the germline V gene. The DNA of the CDR3 is TGTGTCGAAAGGTGGCAGGGGAACGAGCAGTACTTC. Translation: CVERWQGNEQYF.

The rearrangement joins TRBV6-5 to TRBJ2-3, with 9 bases aligning to TRBD1. The CDR3 is made up of 15 amino acids. The V segment lost 4 bases and the J segment 2 bases; nucleotides outside the gene matches: 4. Germline CDR1 MNHEY, CDR2 SVGAGI. As DNA, the CDR3 is TGTGCCAGCAGTTCCCGGGACAGGGACACAGATACGCAGTATTTT. As protein: CASSSRDRDTDTQYF.

The V gene is TRBV4-3, the J gene TRBJ2-5, with 8 bases that match TRBD1. This CDR3 is 13 amino acids long. Germline assignment: CDR1 LGHNA and CDR2 YSLEER. J was trimmed by 5 bases and V by 4 bases; bases with no gene match: 3. CDR3 sequence: CASSPGQGETQYF. The CDR3 DNA reads TGCGCCAGCAGCCCAGGACAGGGTGAGACCCAGTACTTC.

This rearrangement joins TRBV19 to TRBJ2-7; 7 bases fit TRBD1. CDR1 LNHDA and CDR2 SQIVND come from the germline V gene (reference sequence). The V segment lost 2 bases and the J segment 9 bases; nucleotides outside the gene matches: 10. The CDR3 is 14 residues long. CDR3 DNA: TGTGCCAGTAGTATAAAGGGGGCGATGATGGGGCAGTACTTC. The encoded protein is CASSIKGAMMGQYF.

The V and J genes are TRBV6-6 and TRBJ1-6; D is unclear. The V and J ends lost 0 bases and 4 bases respectively, with 10 bases between them. In germline, CDR1 is MNHNY, CDR2 SVGAGI (reference sequence). The CDR3 is made up of 16 amino acids. The CDR3 is CASSYSETDYNSPLHF. CDR3 sequence (DNA): TGTGCCAGCAGTTACTCGGAGACGGATTATAATTCACCCCTCCACTTT.

The V and J genes are TRBV6-5 and TRBJ2-3; 9 bases map to TRBD2. Germline-derived CDR1 and CDR2 are MNHEY and SVGAGI. Trimming at V came to 5 bases and at J to 2 bases, leaving 5 bases not matched to a gene. The CDR3 has 15 residues. CDR3: CASSQTSGVTDTQYF. The CDR3 nucleotides are TGTGCCAGCAGTCAGACTAGCGGAGTCACAGATACGCAGTATTTT.

The rearrangement links TRBV5-1 to TRBJ2-5, with TRBD1 identical over 9 bases. The CDR3 runs 14 residues. V lost 4 bases, J lost 3 bases, and 4 bases stayed unmatched. The V gene's germline CDR1 is SGHRS and CDR2 YFSETQ. CDR3 nucleotide sequence: TGCGCCAGCAGCGGGGGACAGGGCGAAGAGACCCAGTACTTC. It is translated as CASSGGQGEETQYF. The full variable domain, its missing parts supplied by reference TRBV5-1 and TRBJ2-5, is KAGVTQTPRYLIKTRGQQVTLSCSPISGHRSVSWYQQTPGQGLQFLFEYFSETQRNKGNFPGRFSGRQFSNSRSEMNVSTLELGDSALYLCASSGGQGEETQYFGPGTRLLVL.

The V and J genes are TRBV7-2 and TRBJ2-2; TRBD2 matches 9 bases. CDR3 length equals 14 residues. Losses at the gene ends were 6 bases for V and 7 bases for J; bases not matched to a gene: 6. Germline V gives CDR1 SGHTA, CDR2 FQGNSA. As DNA, the CDR3 is TGTGCCAGCAGAGCCGGGACTAGCTACGGGGAGCTGTTTTTT. Protein: CASRAGTSYGELFF.

A few counts support this clone. CDR3 in amino acids: CASSQKQGGETQYF. CDR3 in DNA: TGTGCCAGCAGCCAAAAACAGGGGGGAGAGACCCAGTACTTC. The chain uses TRBV6-5 and TRBJ2-5, with 8 bases identical to TRBD1. V lost 6 bases to trimming and J lost 4 bases; unmatched junction nucleotides: 7. The CDR3 runs to 14 residues. Germline V CDR1 and CDR2: MNHEY, SVGAGI.

This clone was observed a handful of times. The gene calls are TRBV7-8 and TRBJ2-7; TRBD2 might be the D (5 bases). Per germline, CDR1 SGHVS and CDR2 FQNEAQ. This CDR3 is built from 13 residues. V lost 5 bases and J lost 1, with 9 bases in between. The CDR3 loop reads CASSPRTSYEQYF. CDR3 nucleotide sequence: TGTGCCAGCAGCCCACGGACTTCCTACGAGCAGTACTTC.

This chain uses TRBV19 with TRBJ2-5, with D possibly being TRBD1 (6 bases). Germline-derived CDR1 and CDR2 are LNHDA and SQIVND (reference sequence). The V end lost 2 bases, the J end lost 4 bases, and 14 bases lay between the germline ends. This CDR3 contains 15 residues. The CDR3 protein is CASSIFGGLRETQYF. In DNA, the CDR3 is TGTGCCAGTAGTATATTTGGGGGCCTGAGAGAGACCCAGTACTTC.

The chain recombines TRBV9 with TRBJ1-6; weak D call: TRBD1 (5 bases). With 7 bases removed from V and 0 bases from J, the gap between germline ends came to 11 bases. CDR3 length: 15 amino acids. Germline V lookup: CDR1 SGDLS, CDR2 YYNGEE. In DNA, the CDR3 is TGTGCCAGCTCCGCAGGGATCTCCTATAATTCACCCCTCCACTTT. Translating gives CASSAGISYNSPLHF.

The chain employs TRBV5-4 and TRBJ2-3; 8 nucleotides line up with TRBD1. The CDR3 is 14 residues long. J gave up 5 bases and V 2 bases, and 4 bases lay outside the gene matches. Germline V gives CDR1 SGHNT, CDR2 YYREEE (reference sequence). CDR3 DNA sequence: TGTGCCAGCAGCTTCAGGGGGCGGGTAGATACGCAGTATTTT. Its protein is CASSFRGRVDTQYF.